This entry is about one T cell receptor (beta chain). Its specificity is unknown. This specimen comes from a study of CXCR3-negative and CXCR3-positive naive CD8 T cells. The study's findings and limits: Whereas both naive subsets had comparably high diversity, memory CD8+ cells had much lower diversity. Upon cryopreservation, CXCR3 expression partially decreased, and most assays used fresh PBMCs. Similar TRBV-TRBJ usage was seen in naive cells (both CXCR3-negative and CXCR3-positive), but memory cells differed. CXCR3-positive naive cells carried more hydrophobic TRB CDR3s than CXCR3-negative ones.

CD45RO-CCR7+CD27+CD95- marked naive CD8+ T cells. The germline gives CDR1 DFQATT, CDR2 SNEGSKA (reference sequence). This CDR3 contains 14 residues. The libraries of TRB cDNA were prepared using 5' RACE with UMI labels. TCRdb reanalyzed the 5' RACE reads, giving one entry per CDR3 protein sequence and no DNA. The specimen's table records around 110,000 distinct CDR3 sequences. The source of this sequence is a human donor in good health. Some clones in this sample may be carry-over from other donors' samples. V and J are TRBV20-1 and TRBJ2-7; the TCRdb D gene call, TRBD1, has no DNA to confirm it. Sequenced: naive CXCR3+ CD8+ T cells from blood. Specified subset: CD45RO-CCR7+CD27+CD95- naive CD8+ T cells expressing CXCR3 (TNR3+). CDR3 region: CSARPGQPSYEQYF.